This TCR beta chain came from a study of shared clonotypes between healthy human individuals. The repertoire was sequenced with immunoSEQ multiplex PCR; TCRdb's copy has only in-frame clones and lacks some. The sample holds about 2,500,000 clones; around nine tenths are singletons and the top ten take roughly 0.13%. This clone was seen a single time. This clonotype was obtained from a man aged 18 to 30 in good health. Material: naive CD4+ T cells sorted from blood. Described subset: CD45RA+ positively selected.

The DNA for the CDR3 is TGTGCCATCAGTCGGGACACCAGCTACGAGCAGTACTTC. Translated: CAISRDTSYEQYF. The chain uses TRBV10-3 and TRBJ2-7; tentatively, D is TRBD1 (6 bases). CDR3 length: 13 amino acids. V gave up 5 bases and J gave up 3 bases, with 11 bases separating them. Germline values: CDR1 ENHRY, CDR2 SYGVKD.